This passage covers 20 T cell receptor beta chains from one sample sequenced in a study of T cell responses to AZD1222 COVID-19 vaccine. The method was immunoSEQ multiplex PCR; TCRdb's version includes in-frame clones alone and lacks a portion of them. The data contain 180,000 or so clones, just under 95% of them singletons. This sample comprised peripheral blood, obtained 28 days after the second dose of the MenACWY control vaccine. These receptors were obtained from an adult who received the MenACWY meningococcal vaccine as a control.

The chain couples TRBV7-4 to TRBJ2-1; D ambiguous. Germline V gene lookup returns CDR1 SGHVT and CDR2 SQSDAQ. Trimming removed 0 bases from V and 16 bases from J, with 1 base in between. CDR3 length: 8 residues. The CDR3 DNA is TGTGCCAGCAGCTTAGCCTTCTTC. Residues: CASSLAFF.

This sequence joins TRBV6-1 and TRBJ2-7; 8 positions match TRBD2. J lost 3 bases, V lost 3 bases, and 10 bases had no gene match. Germline lookup yields CDR1 MNHNS and CDR2 SASEGT. This CDR3 is built from 16 residues. The CDR3 DNA is TGTGCCAGCAGTGACTTTTTAGCGGGGACCAGCTACGAGCAGTACTTC. It is translated as CASSDFLAGTSYEQYF.

The V call is TRBV30, the J call TRBJ1-3; unclear D gene. Deletions cut 4 bases from V and 2 bases from J, with 12 bases between. Germline CDR1 reads GTSNPN; CDR2 reads SVGIG (reference sequence). CDR3 length equals 14 residues. CDR3 coding DNA: TGTGCCTGGACGAGGGTTTTGACTGGAAACACCATATATTTT. Amino acid sequence: CAWTRVLTGNTIYF.

This chain uses TRBV27 with TRBJ1-2; no clear D. Per germline, CDR1 MNHEY and CDR2 SMNVEV (reference sequence). CDR3 length: 15 amino acids. Trimming left V 3 bases short and J 4 bases short, with 15 bases between. CDR3 sequence: CASSLTDTALYGYTF. The CDR3 nucleotides read TGTGCCAGCAGTTTGACCGACACCGCCCTCTATGGCTACACCTTC.

CDR3 amino acids: CASSPSGVLSGELFF. CDR3 coding DNA: TGTGCCAGCAGTCCTAGCGGGGTCCTGTCCGGGGAGCTGTTTTTT. This chain connects TRBV7-3 to TRBJ2-2; 9 bases line up with TRBD2. The CDR3 covers 15 residues. After removal of 6 bases from V and 6 bases from J, the junction contained 8 bases not matched to a gene. Germline V CDR1 and CDR2: SGHTA, FQGTGA.

The V and J genes are TRBV12-5 and TRBJ1-1; D perhaps matches TRBD1 (5 bases). The CDR3 is 14 amino acids. The germline gives CDR1 LGHNT, CDR2 FRNRAP. The ends were cut back, 3 bases at V and 1 base at J, with 9 bases in the middle. The CDR3 bases are TGTGCTAGTGGTTTCGCGACAGCGAACACTGAAGCTTTCTTT. It encodes CASGFATANTEAFF.

The V gene is TRBV10-1, the J gene TRBJ1-5, with D possibly TRBD1 on 6 matching bases. Germline CDR1 and CDR2: WNHNN and SYGVQD (reference sequence). Trimming shortened V by 5 bases and J by 8 bases, and 13 bases separated the two germline ends. The CDR3 is 13 amino acids. CDR3 in amino acids: CASSWDKKEPQHF. For the CDR3, the DNA is TGCGCCAGCAGTTGGGACAAGAAGGAGCCCCAGCATTTT.

The rearrangement joins TRBV28 to TRBJ1-4; D unresolved. Between the trimmed V and J ends, which lost 5 bases and 8 bases, there was a span of 9 bases. The CDR3 is made up of 12 amino acids. Germline V gives CDR1 MDHEN, CDR2 SYDVKM. Here the CDR3 reads CASSPLGEKLFF. DNA for the CDR3: TGTGCCAGCAGTCCCCTGGGGGAAAAACTGTTTTTT.

The rearrangement joins TRBV3-1 (or the pseudogene TRBV3-2) to TRBJ1-4; 7 positions match TRBD1. V lost 1 base and J lost 3; bases outside the gene matches: 8. This CDR3 region has 17 residues. CDR1 LGHDT and CDR2 YNNKEL come from the germline V gene (reference sequence). This CDR3 is CASSQGSEGASNEKLFF. The CDR3 DNA follows: TGTGCCAGCAGCCAAGGCTCGGAGGGGGCTTCTAATGAAAAACTGTTTTTT.

The chain is built from TRBV2 and TRBJ1-2; D is ambiguous. Germline CDR1 reads SNHLY; CDR2 reads FYNNEI. The length of the CDR3 is 11 residues. V was clipped by 6 bases and J by 3 bases, with 5 bases between them. The CDR3 loop is CASRVDYGYTF. CDR3 DNA sequence: TGTGCCAGCAGGGTTGACTATGGCTACACCTTC. The full variable domain, rest sourced from reference TRBV2 and TRBJ1-2, is EPEVTQTPSHQVTQMGQEVILRCVPISNHLYFYWYRQILGQKVEFLVSFYNNEISEKSEIFDDQFSVERPDGSNFTLKIRSTKLEDSAMYFCASRVDYGYTFGSGTRLTVV.

This clone showed up just a few times. The chain is built from TRBV7-9 and TRBJ2-7, with D perhaps TRBD1 (6 bases). V was shortened by 5 bases and J by 6 bases, with 14 bases between the two germline ends. This CDR3 region has 13 residues. Germline V gene lookup returns CDR1 SEHNR and CDR2 FQNEAQ (reference sequence). CDR3 amino acids: CASSLRLDSEQYF. The CDR3 coding sequence is TGTGCCAGCAGCCTTCGACTGGACAGCGAGCAGTACTTC.

The chain employs TRBV6-2 or TRBV6-3 and TRBJ1-1, with D uncertain. Germline CDR1 is MNHEY and CDR2 is SVGEGT. Trimming took 2 bases from V and 0 from J, leaving 13 bases between them. This CDR3 comprises 16 residues. The CDR3 bases are TGTGCCAGCAGTTACAACGGGGTCGTATTGAACACTGAAGCTTTCTTT. Its translation is CASSYNGVVLNTEAFF.

The chain is built from TRBV5-1 and TRBJ1-6, with 7 nucleotides matching TRBD1. Germline V lookup: CDR1 SGHRS, CDR2 YFSETQ. The length of the CDR3 is 16 residues. V shed 4 bases, J shed 2 bases, and the junction held 6 bases outside the gene matches. CDR3 region: CASSPGGTAYNSPLHF. The CDR3 nucleotides read TGCGCCAGCAGCCCTGGTGGGACAGCCTATAATTCACCCCTCCACTTT.

The gene calls are TRBV5-4 and TRBJ1-6, with D possibly TRBD1 on 5 matching bases. Germline-derived CDR1 and CDR2 are SGHNT and YYREEE (reference sequence). The CDR3 length is 15 residues. V shed 4 bases and J shed 3 bases, with 11 bases lying between them. CDR3 protein: CASSPGQLYNSPLHF. In DNA, the CDR3 is TGTGCCAGCAGCCCCGGACAACTCTATAATTCACCCCTCCACTTT.

The genes are TRBV6-6 and TRBJ1-2; 9 bases fit TRBD1. The CDR3 length is 17 residues. Germline lookup yields CDR1 MNHNY and CDR2 SVGAGI (reference sequence). The ends lost 5 bases at V and 6 bases at J; junction bases unmatched: 16. CDR3 bases: TGTGCCAGCAGTCTCACCTATACTAACACAGGGGGCGATGGCTACACCTTC. Amino acids: CASSLTYTNTGGDGYTF.

The chain recombines TRBV30 with TRBJ1-5, with a weak D call TRBD1 (5 bases). The V end lost 0 bases, the J end lost 3 bases, and 12 bases lay between the germline ends. CDR3 length: 15 residues. The germline gives CDR1 GTSNPN, CDR2 SVGIG (reference sequence). CDR3 nucleotide sequence: TGTGCCTGGAGTGTGAGCCAGGGTTACAATCAGCCCCAGCATTTT. Its translation: CAWSVSQGYNQPQHF. The full variable domain, with the rest looked up from reference TRBV30 and TRBJ1-5, is SQTIHQWPATLVQPVGSPLSLECTVEGTSNPNLYWYRQAAGRGLQLLFYSVGIGQISSEVPQNLSASRPQDRQFILSSKKLLLSDSGFYLCAWSVSQGYNQPQHFGDGTRLSIL.

The chain is built from TRBV7-2 and TRBJ2-7; perhaps TRBD2 as D (6 bases). Germline assignment: CDR1 SGHTA and CDR2 FQGNSA. The length of the CDR3 is 16 residues. V lost 1 base to trimming and J lost 0 bases, with 13 bases between them. The CDR3 here is CASSLGLASSSYEQYF. For the CDR3, the DNA is TGTGCCAGCAGCTTAGGCCTAGCGTCAAGCTCCTACGAGCAGTACTTC.

The rearrangement links TRBV7-9 to TRBJ2-7; 10 bases map to TRBD1. The CDR3 length is 15 residues. Germline V gives CDR1 SEHNR, CDR2 FQNEAQ (reference sequence). V was clipped by 5 bases and J by 1 base; unmatched bases: 5. The CDR3 reads CASSLQGQGSYEQYF. Written as DNA, the CDR3 is TGTGCCAGCAGCCTCCAGGGACAGGGGTCCTACGAGCAGTACTTC.

The rearrangement links TRBV3-1 (or the pseudogene TRBV3-2) to TRBJ2-1; possibly TRBD2 for D (7 bases). CDR3 length equals 12 residues. Germline V CDR1 and CDR2: LGHDT, YNNKEL (reference sequence). The CDR3 DNA reads as TGTGTTACCCGGGGGGCCGGGAATGAGCAGTTCTTC. Translation gives CVTRGAGNEQFF.

This chain links TRBV10-3 with TRBJ1-2; the D is unclear. The ends were cut back, 3 bases at V and 5 bases at J, with 4 bases in the middle. The CDR3 length is 11 residues. Germline V lookup: CDR1 ENHRY, CDR2 SYGVKD. The CDR3 region has the DNA TGTGCCATCAGTGATGAGTATGGCTACACCTTC. Amino acids: CAISDEYGYTF.